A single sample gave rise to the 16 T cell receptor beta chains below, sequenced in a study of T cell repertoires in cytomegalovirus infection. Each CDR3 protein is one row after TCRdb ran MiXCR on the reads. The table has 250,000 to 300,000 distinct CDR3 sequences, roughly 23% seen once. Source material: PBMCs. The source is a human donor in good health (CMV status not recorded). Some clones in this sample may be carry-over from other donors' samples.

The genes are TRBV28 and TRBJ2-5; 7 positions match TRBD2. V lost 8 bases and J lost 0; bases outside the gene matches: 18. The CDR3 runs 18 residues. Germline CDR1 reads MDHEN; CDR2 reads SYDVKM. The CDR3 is CASSSQDISGEYQETQYF. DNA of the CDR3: TGTGCCAGCTCCTCACAGGATATCAGCGGGGAGTACCAAGAGACCCAGTACTTC.

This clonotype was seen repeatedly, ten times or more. CDR3 residues: CASSFRINTEAFF. DNA for the CDR3: TGTGCCAGCAGCTTTCGGATCAACACTGAAGCTTTCTTT. The chain couples TRBV7-2 to TRBJ1-1; D is undetermined. Trimming removed 3 bases at V and 2 bases at J, with 7 bases between. From germline, CDR1 is SGHTA and CDR2 FQGNSA. The CDR3 consists of 13 residues.

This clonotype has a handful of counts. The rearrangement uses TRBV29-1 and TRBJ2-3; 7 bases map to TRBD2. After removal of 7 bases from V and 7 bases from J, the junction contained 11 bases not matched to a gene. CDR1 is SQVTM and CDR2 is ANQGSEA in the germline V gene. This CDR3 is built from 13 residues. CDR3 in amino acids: CSASSGVGYTQYF. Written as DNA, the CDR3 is TGCAGCGCCAGCAGCGGGGTCGGCTATACGCAGTATTTT.

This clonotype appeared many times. CDR3 sequence (DNA): TGTGCCAGCAGCTTAACCCGGGAATCTGAAGCTTTCTTT. Protein: CASSLTRESEAFF. This chain joins TRBV7-2 and TRBJ1-1; D call uncertain. The germline V gene has CDR1 SGHTA and CDR2 FQGNSA. The CDR3 covers 13 residues. The ends were cut back, 2 bases at V and 6 bases at J, with 10 bases in the middle.

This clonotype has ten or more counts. CDR3 sequence (DNA): TGTGCCAGCAGCCCTACCGTAGGGCGAATGAACACTGAAGCTTTCTTT. Translated, it gives CASSPTVGRMNTEAFF. This chain uses TRBV7-2 with TRBJ1-1; no clear D gene. The CDR3 has 16 amino acids. V lost 5 bases and J 0 bases, leaving 16 bases between the germline ends. Germline V gene sequence: CDR1 SGHTA, CDR2 FQGNSA.

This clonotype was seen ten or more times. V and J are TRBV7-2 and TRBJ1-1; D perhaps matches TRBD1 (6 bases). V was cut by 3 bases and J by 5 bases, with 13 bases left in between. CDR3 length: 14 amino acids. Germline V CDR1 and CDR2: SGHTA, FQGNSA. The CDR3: CASSFRGAGTEAFF. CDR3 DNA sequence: TGTGCCAGCAGCTTCAGGGGAGCGGGAACTGAAGCTTTCTTT.

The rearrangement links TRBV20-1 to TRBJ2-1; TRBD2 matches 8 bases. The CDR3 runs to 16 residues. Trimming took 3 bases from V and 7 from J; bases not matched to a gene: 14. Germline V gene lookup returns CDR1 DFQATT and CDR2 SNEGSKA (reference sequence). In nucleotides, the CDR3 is TGCAGTGCTAGGCCCTTCCTAGCGGGCGTGGTAAATGAGCAGTTCTTC. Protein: CSARPFLAGVVNEQFF.

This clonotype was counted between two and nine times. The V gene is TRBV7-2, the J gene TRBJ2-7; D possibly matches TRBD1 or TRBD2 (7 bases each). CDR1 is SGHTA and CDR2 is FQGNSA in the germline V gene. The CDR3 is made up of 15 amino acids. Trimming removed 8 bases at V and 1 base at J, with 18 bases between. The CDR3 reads CASSFGEGASYEQYF. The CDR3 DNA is TGTGCCAGCTCCTTCGGGGAGGGGGCGTCCTACGAGCAGTACTTC.

The CDR3 DNA reads TGCGCCAGCAGCTTGGCGCTGGACAGAGCCTATCAGCAGTTCTTC. It specifies CASSLALDRAYQQFF. V gene TRBV5-1 combines with J gene TRBJ2-1; a weak D match, TRBD1 (6 bases). Germline assignment: CDR1 SGHRS and CDR2 YFSETQ. This CDR3 is built from 15 residues. The V gene lost 0 bases and the J gene lost 11 bases, with 18 bases spanning the gap.

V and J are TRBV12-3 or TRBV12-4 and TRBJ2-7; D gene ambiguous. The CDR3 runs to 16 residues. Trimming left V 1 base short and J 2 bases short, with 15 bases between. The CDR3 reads CASSLVLGPEPYEQYF. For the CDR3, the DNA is TGTGCCAGCAGTTTAGTGTTAGGACCGGAGCCCTACGAGCAGTACTTC.

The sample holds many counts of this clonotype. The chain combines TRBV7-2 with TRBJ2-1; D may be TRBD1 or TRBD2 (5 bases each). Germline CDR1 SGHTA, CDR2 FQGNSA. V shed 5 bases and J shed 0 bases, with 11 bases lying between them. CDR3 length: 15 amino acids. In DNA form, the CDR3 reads TGTGCCAGCAGCGCAGAGGGGAGCTCCTACAATGAGCAGTTCTTC. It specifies CASSAEGSSYNEQFF.

CDR3 residues: CASSYSSEGKLFF. The CDR3 DNA reads as TGTGCCAGCAGTTACTCGAGTGAGGGAAAACTGTTTTTT. The chain joins TRBV6-5 to TRBJ1-4, with D unclear. There are 13 residues in the CDR3. Looked up from germline, CDR1 is MNHEY and CDR2 is SVGAGI. With 0 bases removed from V and 10 bases from J, the gap between germline ends came to 9 bases.

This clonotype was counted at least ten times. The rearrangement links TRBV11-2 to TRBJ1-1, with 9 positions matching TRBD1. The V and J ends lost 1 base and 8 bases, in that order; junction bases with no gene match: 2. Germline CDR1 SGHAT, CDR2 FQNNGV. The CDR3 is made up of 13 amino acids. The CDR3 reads CASSLVGTGEAFF. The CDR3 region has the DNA TGTGCCAGCAGCTTAGTGGGGACAGGGGAAGCTTTCTTT. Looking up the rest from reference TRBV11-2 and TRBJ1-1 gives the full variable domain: EAGVAQSPRYKIIEKRQSVAFWCNPISGHATLYWYQQILGQGPKLLIQFQNNGVVDDSQLPKDRFSAERLKGVDSTLKIQPAKLEDSAVYLCASSLVGTGEAFFGQGTRLTVV.

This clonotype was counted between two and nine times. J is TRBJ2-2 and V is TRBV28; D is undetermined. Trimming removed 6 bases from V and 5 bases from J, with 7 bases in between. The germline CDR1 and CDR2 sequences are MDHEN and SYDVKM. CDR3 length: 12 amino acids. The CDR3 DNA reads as TGTGCCAGCAGGACCTCAACCGGGGAGCTGTTTTTT. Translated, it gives CASRTSTGELFF.

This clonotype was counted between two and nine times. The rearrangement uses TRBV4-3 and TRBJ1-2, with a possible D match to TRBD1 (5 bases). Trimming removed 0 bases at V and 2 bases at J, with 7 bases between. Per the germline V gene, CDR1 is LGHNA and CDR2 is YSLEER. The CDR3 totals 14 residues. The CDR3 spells CASSQDAGNYGYTF. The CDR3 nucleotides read TGCGCCAGCAGCCAAGATGCAGGGAACTATGGCTACACCTTC.

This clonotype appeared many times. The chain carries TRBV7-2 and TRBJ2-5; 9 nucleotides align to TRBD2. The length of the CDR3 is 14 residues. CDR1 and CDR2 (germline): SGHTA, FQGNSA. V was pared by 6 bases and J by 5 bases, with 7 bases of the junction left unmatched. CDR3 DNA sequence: TGTGCCAGCAGAAGTAGCGGGAGTGGGGAGACCCAGTACTTC. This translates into CASRSSGSGETQYF.